This entry lists 10 T cell receptor beta chains sequenced from one sample in a study of TIL therapy for anti-PD-1-resistant metastatic lung cancer. Time point defined: pre-treatment sample, taken before nivolumab and TIL therapy. The tumor samples were excised metastases, mostly pleural nodules or supraclavicular lymph nodes. This was the immunoSEQ v3 assay. Profiling relied on immunoSEQ multiplex PCR, and the TCRdb table lists in-frame clones only, not all of them. The table lists 45,000 to 60,000 clones, 65% to 80% of them singletons. Sequenced material: tumor tissue, taken at baseline. The receptors were sampled from a person between 25 and 80 years old with non-small cell lung cancer.

The chain carries TRBV5-4 and TRBJ2-7, with D perhaps TRBD1 or TRBD2 (5 bases each). The CDR3 covers 13 residues. V lost 3 bases and J 3 bases, leaving 10 bases between the germline ends. The germline gives CDR1 SGHNT, CDR2 YYREEE (reference sequence). The CDR3 sequence is CASSSGTRYEQYF. As DNA, the CDR3 is TGTGCCAGCAGCTCCGGGACGCGCTACGAGCAGTACTTC.

Points on this clone: Additional DNA sequences in this sample encode the identical CDR3. The J gene is TRBJ2-5, the V gene TRBV5-1; 7 positions match TRBD1. Germline V CDR1 and CDR2: SGHRS, YFSETQ. Trimming cost V 2 bases and J 2 bases; bases outside gene matches: 3. The CDR3 is 14 residues long. CDR3 bases: TGCGCCAGCAGCTTAGGGGGCGTACAAGAGACCCAGTACTTC. Its translation: CASSLGGVQETQYF.

V is TRBV11-2 and J is TRBJ1-4; D is perhaps TRBD1 (5 bases). Germline CDR1 reads SGHAT; CDR2 reads FQNNGV. V lost 1 base and J lost 8, with 14 bases in between. CDR3 length: 15 amino acids. CDR3 loop: CASSLGGGGWEKLFF. In nucleotides, the CDR3 is TGTGCCAGCAGCTTAGGTGGCGGGGGATGGGAAAAACTGTTTTTT.

DNA for the CDR3: TGTGCCAGCAGCGCCTACAGCGGAGGGTCCTACGAGCAGTACTTC. This codes for CASSAYSGGSYEQYF. This chain joins TRBV7-9 and TRBJ2-5, with D perhaps matching TRBD2 (6 bases). The end of the DNA fits TRBJ2-7 better, so the J call may be wrong. The CDR3 spans 15 residues. Germline V gene data show CDR1 as SEHNR and CDR2 as FQNEAQ (reference sequence).

The chain has TRBV10-3 and TRBJ1-6; weak D call: TRBD1 (6 bases). The CDR3 loop spans 16 amino acids. The germline CDR1 and CDR2 sequences are ENHRY and SYGVKD. Trimming took off 1 base at V and 7 bases at J, with 14 bases between the two ends. The CDR3: CAISELGGTRNSPLHF. The CDR3 coding sequence is TGTGCCATCAGTGAGTTGGGGGGCACTAGGAATTCACCCCTCCACTTT.

This clone appeared a single time. The chain employs TRBV27 and TRBJ1-4; D is unclear. V was clipped by 0 bases and J by 8 bases, with 13 bases between them. The CDR3 totals 15 residues. Germline V gene sequence: CDR1 MNHEY, CDR2 SMNVEV (reference sequence). The CDR3 here is CASSLSTWAGEKLFF. The DNA of the CDR3 is TGTGCCAGCAGTTTATCTACTTGGGCGGGAGAAAAACTGTTTTTT.

The J gene is TRBJ2-3, the V gene TRBV14; weak D call: TRBD1 (6 bases). This CDR3 has 15 residues. Per the germline V gene, CDR1 is SGHDN and CDR2 is FVKESK. The V end lost 4 bases, the J end lost 1 base, and 12 bases lay between the germline ends. Written as DNA, the CDR3 is TGTGCCAGCAGCCCGAGGACAGACCGCACAGATACGCAGTATTTT. The encoded protein is CASSPRTDRTDTQYF.

The rearrangement joins TRBV7-8 to TRBJ1-2; TRBD1 might be the D (6 bases). V lost 5 bases and J 5 bases, leaving 18 bases between the germline ends. The CDR3 runs to 15 residues. Germline values: CDR1 SGHVS, CDR2 FQNEAQ. Written as DNA, the CDR3 is TGTGCCAGCAGCGAGCGACAGGTGGGAAAGTATGGCTACACCTTC. Translated: CASSERQVGKYGYTF.

The CDR3 spells CASSTGNNLGETQYF. The CDR3 DNA is TGTGCCAGCAGCACGGGGAACAACCTTGGGGAGACCCAGTACTTC. This sequence joins TRBV7-3 and TRBJ2-5, with D perhaps matching TRBD2 (5 bases). CDR1 and CDR2 (germline): SGHTA, FQGTGA. The length of the CDR3 is 15 residues. Trimming took off 5 bases at V and 5 bases at J, with 18 bases between the two ends.

V is TRBV10-3 and J is TRBJ1-5; 7 bases agree with TRBD1. Germline V gene lookup returns CDR1 ENHRY and CDR2 SYGVKD. V was clipped by 0 bases and J by 6 bases; unmatched bases: 11. The CDR3 extends over 17 amino acids. CDR3 in amino acids: CAISESGNRGRGQPQHF. The CDR3 region has the DNA TGTGCCATCAGTGAGTCGGGTAATAGGGGGCGAGGTCAGCCCCAGCATTTT.